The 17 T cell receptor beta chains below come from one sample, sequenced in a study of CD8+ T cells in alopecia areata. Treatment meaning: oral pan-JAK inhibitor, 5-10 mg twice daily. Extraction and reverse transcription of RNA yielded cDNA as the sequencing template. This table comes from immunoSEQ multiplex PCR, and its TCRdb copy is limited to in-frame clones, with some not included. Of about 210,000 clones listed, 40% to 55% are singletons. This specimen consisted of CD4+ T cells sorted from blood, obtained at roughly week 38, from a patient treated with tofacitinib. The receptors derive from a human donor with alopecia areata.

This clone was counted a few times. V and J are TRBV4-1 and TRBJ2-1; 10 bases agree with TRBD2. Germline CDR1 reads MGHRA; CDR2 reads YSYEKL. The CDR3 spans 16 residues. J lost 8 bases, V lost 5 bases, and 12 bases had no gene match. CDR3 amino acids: CASSRALASGSDEQFF. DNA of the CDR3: TGCGCCAGCAGCAGGGCGTTGGCTAGCGGGAGTGATGAGCAGTTCTTC.

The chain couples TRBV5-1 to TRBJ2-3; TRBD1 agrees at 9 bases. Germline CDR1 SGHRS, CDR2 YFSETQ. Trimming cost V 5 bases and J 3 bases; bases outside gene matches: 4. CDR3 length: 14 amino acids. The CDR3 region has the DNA TGCGCCAGCAGACAGGGGGCCCTGACAGATACGCAGTATTTT. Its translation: CASRQGALTDTQYF.

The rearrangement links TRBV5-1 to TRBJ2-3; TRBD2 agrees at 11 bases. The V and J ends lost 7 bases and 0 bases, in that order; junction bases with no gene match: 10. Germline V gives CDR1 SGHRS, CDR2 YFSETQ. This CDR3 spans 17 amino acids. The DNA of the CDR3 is TGCGCCAGCTATATGATGACTAGCGGGACTAGCACAGATACGCAGTATTTT. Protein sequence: CASYMMTSGTSTDTQYF.

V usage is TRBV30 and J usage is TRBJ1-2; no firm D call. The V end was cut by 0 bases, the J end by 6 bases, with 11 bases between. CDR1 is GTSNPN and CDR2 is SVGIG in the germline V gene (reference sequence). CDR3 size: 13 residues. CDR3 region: CAWSVQRPHGYTF. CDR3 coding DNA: TGTGCCTGGAGTGTACAGCGCCCCCATGGCTACACCTTC.

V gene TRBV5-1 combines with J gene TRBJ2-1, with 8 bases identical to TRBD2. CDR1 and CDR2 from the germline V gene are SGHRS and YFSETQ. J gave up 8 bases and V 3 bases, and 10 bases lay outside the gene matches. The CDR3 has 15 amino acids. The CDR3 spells CASSSVSGSFDEQFF. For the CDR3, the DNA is TGCGCCAGCAGCTCCGTAAGCGGGAGTTTCGATGAGCAGTTCTTC.

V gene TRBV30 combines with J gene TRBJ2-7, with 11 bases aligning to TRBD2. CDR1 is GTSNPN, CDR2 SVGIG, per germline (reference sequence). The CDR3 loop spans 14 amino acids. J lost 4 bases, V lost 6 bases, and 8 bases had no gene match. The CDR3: CACTGTSGVYEQYF. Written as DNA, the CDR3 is TGTGCCTGTACCGGGACTAGCGGAGTATACGAGCAGTACTTC.

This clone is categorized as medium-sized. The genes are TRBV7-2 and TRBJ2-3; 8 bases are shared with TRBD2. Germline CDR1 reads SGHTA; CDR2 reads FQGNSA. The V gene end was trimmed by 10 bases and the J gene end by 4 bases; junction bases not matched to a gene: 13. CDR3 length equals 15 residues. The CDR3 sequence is CATRPPGGRADTQYF. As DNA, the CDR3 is TGTGCCACGCGACCACCGGGAGGGCGGGCAGATACGCAGTATTTT.

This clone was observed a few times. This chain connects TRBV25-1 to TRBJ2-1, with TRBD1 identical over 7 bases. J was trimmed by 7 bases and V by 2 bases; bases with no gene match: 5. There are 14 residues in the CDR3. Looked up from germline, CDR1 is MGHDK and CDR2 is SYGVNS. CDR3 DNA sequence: TGTGCCAGCAGTGAACCAGGGACAGTAAATGAGCAGTTCTTC. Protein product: CASSEPGTVNEQFF. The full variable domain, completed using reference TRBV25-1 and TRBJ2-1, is EADIYQTPRYLVIGTGKKITLECSQTMGHDKMYWYQQDPGMELHLIHYSYGVNSTEKGDLSSESTVSRIRTEHFPLTLESARPSHTSQYLCASSEPGTVNEQFFGPGTRLTVL.

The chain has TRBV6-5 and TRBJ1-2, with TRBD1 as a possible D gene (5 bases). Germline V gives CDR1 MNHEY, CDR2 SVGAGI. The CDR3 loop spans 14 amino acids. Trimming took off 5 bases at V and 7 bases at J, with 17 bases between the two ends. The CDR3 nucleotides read TGTGCCAGCAGTGAACTGGGGGTACTTGGTGGCTACACCTTC. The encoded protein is CASSELGVLGGYTF.

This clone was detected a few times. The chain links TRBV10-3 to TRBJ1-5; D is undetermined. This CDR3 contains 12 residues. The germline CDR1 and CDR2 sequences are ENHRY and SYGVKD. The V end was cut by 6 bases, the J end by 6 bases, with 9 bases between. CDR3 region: CAISLPGQPQHF. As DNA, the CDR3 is TGTGCCATCAGCCTCCCCGGTCAGCCCCAGCATTTT.

Here the CDR3 reads CSAGTSGRISEQYF. The CDR3 DNA is TGCAGCGCCGGAACTAGCGGGAGGATCAGCGAGCAGTACTTC. The rearrangement links TRBV29-1 to TRBJ2-7; TRBD2 matches at 12 bases. CDR3 length: 14 amino acids. The V segment lost 7 bases and the J segment 6 bases; nucleotides outside the gene matches: 10. The germline gives CDR1 SQVTM, CDR2 ANQGSEA.

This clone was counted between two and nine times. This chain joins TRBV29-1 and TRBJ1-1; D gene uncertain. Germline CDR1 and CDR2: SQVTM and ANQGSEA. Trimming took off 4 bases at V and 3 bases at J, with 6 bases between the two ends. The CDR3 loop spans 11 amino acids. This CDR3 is CSVVADTEAFF. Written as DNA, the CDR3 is TGCAGCGTTGTGGCAGACACTGAAGCTTTCTTT. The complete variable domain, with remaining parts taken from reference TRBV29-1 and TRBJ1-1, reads SAVISQKPSRDICQRGTSLTIQCQVDSQVTMMFWYRQQPGQSLTLIATANQGSEATYESGFVIDKFPISRPNLTFSTLTVSNMSPEDSSIYLCSVVADTEAFFGQGTRLTVV.

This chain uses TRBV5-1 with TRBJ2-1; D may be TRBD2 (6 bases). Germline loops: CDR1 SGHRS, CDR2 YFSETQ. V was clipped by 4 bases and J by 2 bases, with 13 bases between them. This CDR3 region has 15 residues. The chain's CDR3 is CASSEAGSPYNEQFF. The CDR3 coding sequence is TGCGCCAGCAGCGAGGCGGGAAGTCCCTACAATGAGCAGTTCTTC. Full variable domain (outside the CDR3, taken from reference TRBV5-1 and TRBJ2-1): KAGVTQTPRYLIKTRGQQVTLSCSPISGHRSVSWYQQTPGQGLQFLFEYFSETQRNKGNFPGRFSGRQFSNSRSEMNVSTLELGDSALYLCASSEAGSPYNEQFFGPGTRLTVL.

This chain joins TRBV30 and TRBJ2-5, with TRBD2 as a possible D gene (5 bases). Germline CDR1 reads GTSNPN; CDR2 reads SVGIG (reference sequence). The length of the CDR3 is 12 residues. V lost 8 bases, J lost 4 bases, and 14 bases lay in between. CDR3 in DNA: TGTGCCGCGGGCCCCCGAGCAGAGACCCAGTACTTC. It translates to CAAGPRAETQYF.

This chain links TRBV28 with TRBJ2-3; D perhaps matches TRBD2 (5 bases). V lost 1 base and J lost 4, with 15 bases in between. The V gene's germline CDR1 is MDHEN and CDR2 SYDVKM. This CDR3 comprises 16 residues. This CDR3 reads CASSLLENPRADTQYF. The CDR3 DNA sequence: TGTGCCAGCAGTTTATTAGAGAACCCGAGGGCAGATACGCAGTATTTT. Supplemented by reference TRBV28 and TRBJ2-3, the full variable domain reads DVKVTQSSRYLVKRTGEKVFLECVQDMDHENMFWYRQDPGLGLRLIYFSYDVKMKEKGDIPEGYSVSREKKERFSLILESASTNQTSMYLCASSLLENPRADTQYFGPGTRLTVL.

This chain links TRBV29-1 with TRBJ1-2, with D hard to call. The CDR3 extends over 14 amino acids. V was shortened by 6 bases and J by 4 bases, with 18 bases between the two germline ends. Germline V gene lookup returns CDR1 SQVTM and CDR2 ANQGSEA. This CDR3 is CSVTRLNSLYGYTF. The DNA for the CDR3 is TGCAGCGTAACAAGACTCAACTCCCTCTATGGCTACACCTTC.

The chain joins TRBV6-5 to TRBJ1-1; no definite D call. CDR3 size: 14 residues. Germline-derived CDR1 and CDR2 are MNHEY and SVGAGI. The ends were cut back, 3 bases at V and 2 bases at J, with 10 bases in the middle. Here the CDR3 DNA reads TGTGCCAGCAGTTATGGTCGGGCAAACACTGAAGCTTTCTTT. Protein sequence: CASSYGRANTEAFF.